The rows below give T cell receptor beta chains drawn from one sample of a study of blood T cell repertoires in COVID-19. The method was immunoSEQ multiplex PCR; TCRdb's version includes in-frame clones alone and lacks a portion of them. This table has a few hundred thousand clones, 85% to 90% appearing once. Specimen: peripheral blood. These receptors came from a woman aged 50 to 60 with acute or convalescent COVID-19. The CDR3 runs from the conserved cysteine through the conserved F or W. A D gene is named only where the DNA matches it firmly. Not every row has a clone size; where given, it reads once, few, many or a size class.

d_call: TRBD2
j_call: TRBJ2-5
v_call: TRBV15
clone_size: -
cdr3_nt: TGTGCCACCAGCAAGGGGACTAGCGGGAGGGCCCGAGGAGAGACCCAGTACTTC
cdr3_aa: CATSKGTSGRARGETQYF

d_call: -
j_call: TRBJ1-1
v_call: TRBV3-1/TRBV3-2
clone_size: -
cdr3_nt: TGTGCCAGCAGCCGAATAATGGACAAGAACACTGAAGCTTTCTTT
cdr3_aa: CASSRIMDKNTEAFF

d_call: TRBD2
j_call: TRBJ2-3
v_call: TRBV30
clone_size: once
cdr3_nt: TGTGCCTGGAGTTCAGGGTTAGCGGGGGTTACAGATACGCAGTATTTT
cdr3_aa: CAWSSGLAGVTDTQYF

d_call: TRBD2
j_call: TRBJ2-7
v_call: TRBV5-1
clone_size: once
cdr3_nt: TGCGCCAGCAGCTTGGCGGCGGGAGATCTCTACGAGCAGTACTTC
cdr3_aa: CASSLAAGDLYEQYF

d_call: -
j_call: TRBJ1-3
v_call: TRBV7-6
clone_size: -
cdr3_nt: TGTGCCAGCAGCTCGGCGGGACGGCCGAGCTCTGGAAACACCATATATTTT
cdr3_aa: CASSSAGRPSSGNTIYF

d_call: -
j_call: TRBJ1-5
v_call: TRBV11-3
clone_size: -
cdr3_nt: TGTGCCAGCAGCGCCGATGGGGGCAAGCCCCAGCATTTT
cdr3_aa: CASSADGGKPQHF

d_call: TRBD1
j_call: TRBJ2-7
v_call: TRBV9
clone_size: -
cdr3_nt: TGTGCCAGCAGCGTCGGCAGGGGGCGCGACGAGCAGTACTTC
cdr3_aa: CASSVGRGRDEQYF

d_call: -
j_call: TRBJ2-3
v_call: TRBV24-1
clone_size: -
cdr3_nt: TGTGCCACCAGTGATCCCTCCGCGGGACTCCTGGGGGATACGCAGTATTTT
cdr3_aa: CATSDPSAGLLGDTQYF

d_call: TRBD2
j_call: TRBJ2-7
v_call: TRBV30
clone_size: few
cdr3_nt: TGTGCCTGGAGTGCTAGCGGTCGTAAGTCCTACGAGCAGTACTTC
cdr3_aa: CAWSASGRKSYEQYF

d_call: -
j_call: TRBJ1-5
v_call: TRBV6-1
clone_size: once
cdr3_nt: TGTGCCAGCAGTGAAGACACAGACCCTTTTCTTTATAGCAATCAGCCCCAGCATTTT
cdr3_aa: CASSEDTDPFLYSNQPQHF

d_call: -
j_call: TRBJ2-2
v_call: TRBV11-2
clone_size: -
cdr3_nt: TGTGCCAGCAGCTTAGTAAACGGGGAGCTGTTTTTT
cdr3_aa: CASSLVNGELFF

d_call: -
j_call: TRBJ2-3
v_call: TRBV29-1
clone_size: -
cdr3_nt: TGCAGCGGCGGGACCTACACAGATACGCAGTATTTT
cdr3_aa: CSGGTYTDTQYF

d_call: -
j_call: TRBJ1-5
v_call: TRBV19
clone_size: -
cdr3_nt: TGTGCCAGTACCGATCTCGACAGGAGGAATCAGCCCCAGCATTTT
cdr3_aa: CASTDLDRRNQPQHF

d_call: TRBD1
j_call: TRBJ1-2
v_call: TRBV4-1
clone_size: -
cdr3_nt: TGCGCCAGCAGCCTTGGGACAGCTGGGGGTTCTTATGGCTACACCTTC
cdr3_aa: CASSLGTAGGSYGYTF

d_call: TRBD1
j_call: TRBJ1-4
v_call: TRBV6-6
clone_size: -
cdr3_nt: TGTGCCAGCAACTCAGGGGGCGCAGATGAAAAACTGTTTTTT
cdr3_aa: CASNSGGADEKLFF

d_call: -
j_call: TRBJ2-3
v_call: TRBV9
clone_size: -
cdr3_nt: TGTGCCAGCAGCCAGCGGAGGGGAGATACGCAGTATTTT
cdr3_aa: CASSQRRGDTQYF

d_call: TRBD2
j_call: TRBJ2-1
v_call: TRBV12-3/TRBV12-4
clone_size: -
cdr3_nt: TGTGCCAGCACTAGCGGGATTGGCAATGAGCAGTTCTTC
cdr3_aa: CASTSGIGNEQFF

d_call: -
j_call: TRBJ1-3
v_call: TRBV5-1
clone_size: -
cdr3_nt: TGCGCCAGCAGCTTACAGGGAAGCGCTGGAAACACCATATATTTT
cdr3_aa: CASSLQGSAGNTIYF

d_call: -
j_call: TRBJ2-1
v_call: TRBV18
clone_size: once
cdr3_nt: TGTGCCAGCTCACCAATCTTCAGGGTAGGGAATGAGCAGTTCTTC
cdr3_aa: CASSPIFRVGNEQFF

d_call: TRBD1
j_call: TRBJ2-1
v_call: TRBV30
clone_size: -
cdr3_nt: TGTGCCTGGACAGGGGGCACCGAGCAGTTCTTC
cdr3_aa: CAWTGGTEQFF

d_call: -
j_call: TRBJ2-3
v_call: TRBV20-1
clone_size: -
cdr3_nt: TGCAGTGCTAGTATCAGGCTCACATATGGCGATACGCAGTATTTT
cdr3_aa: CSASIRLTYGDTQYF

d_call: -
j_call: TRBJ1-4
v_call: TRBV20-1
clone_size: -
cdr3_nt: TGCAGTGCTAGTATAGGGGTTGGTGAAAAACTGTTTTTT
cdr3_aa: CSASIGVGEKLFF

d_call: TRBD1
j_call: TRBJ1-4
v_call: TRBV6-1
clone_size: -
cdr3_nt: TGTGCCAGCAGTGAAAAGGAGACAGGGGGTGAAAAACTGTTTTTT
cdr3_aa: CASSEKETGGEKLFF

d_call: -
j_call: TRBJ1-2
v_call: TRBV6-4
clone_size: -
cdr3_nt: TGTGCCAGCAGTGCGGAGCCAGGGGCCAGCTATGGCTACACCTTC
cdr3_aa: CASSAEPGASYGYTF

d_call: -
j_call: TRBJ1-1
v_call: TRBV7-9
clone_size: few
cdr3_nt: TGTGCCAGCACCCTACTAGGGGGAGTTGTCACTGAAGCTTTCTTT
cdr3_aa: CASTLLGGVVTEAFF

d_call: -
j_call: TRBJ1-6
v_call: TRBV7-3
clone_size: -
cdr3_nt: TGTGCCAGCAGCTTGGGGGGGCAGAATTCACCCCTCCACTTT
cdr3_aa: CASSLGGQNSPLHF

d_call: TRBD1
j_call: TRBJ1-2
v_call: TRBV29-1
clone_size: few
cdr3_nt: TGCAGCGTTGGACCGGGACAGGGTTCCTCTAACTATGGCTACACCTTC
cdr3_aa: CSVGPGQGSSNYGYTF

d_call: -
j_call: TRBJ2-6
v_call: TRBV3-1/TRBV3-2
clone_size: -
cdr3_nt: TGTGCCAGCAGCCAAGATCTTAGGATGGGGCGCTCGAGGTCTGGGGCCAACGTCCTGACTTTC
cdr3_aa: CASSQDLRMGRSRSGANVLTF

d_call: -
j_call: TRBJ2-2
v_call: TRBV6-5
clone_size: -
cdr3_nt: TGTGCCAGCAGTACTCAGGGGAGGGCCACCGGGGAGCTGTTTTTT
cdr3_aa: CASSTQGRATGELFF

d_call: TRBD1
j_call: TRBJ1-3
v_call: TRBV18
clone_size: -
cdr3_nt: TGTGCCAGCTCACCACAGGGGGCTTCTGGAAACACCATATATTTT
cdr3_aa: CASSPQGASGNTIYF

d_call: -
j_call: TRBJ1-1
v_call: TRBV24-1
clone_size: -
cdr3_nt: TGTGCCACCAGTGATAGCCAGGAGGGCCACACTGAAGCTTTCTTT
cdr3_aa: CATSDSQEGHTEAFF

d_call: -
j_call: TRBJ1-4
v_call: TRBV7-9
clone_size: -
cdr3_nt: TGTGCCAGCAGCACAGGTCGCGGGGGCACCGGGGAACTGTTTTTT
cdr3_aa: CASSTGRGGTGELFF

d_call: TRBD2
j_call: TRBJ2-1
v_call: TRBV18
clone_size: -
cdr3_nt: TGTGCCAGCTCACCACAGGCTAGCGGGGGAAACACCTACAATGAGCAGTTCTTC
cdr3_aa: CASSPQASGGNTYNEQFF

d_call: -
j_call: TRBJ1-4
v_call: TRBV7-9
clone_size: -
cdr3_nt: TGTGCCAGCAGCCAAGAGGGAGGCTTTGGTGAAAAACTGTTTTTT
cdr3_aa: CASSQEGGFGEKLFF

d_call: -
j_call: TRBJ1-4
v_call: TRBV7-6
clone_size: -
cdr3_nt: TGTGCCAGCAGCTTGTCTCAGGGGCGCTGGGAAAAACTGTTTTTT
cdr3_aa: CASSLSQGRWEKLFF

d_call: TRBD2
j_call: TRBJ2-5
v_call: TRBV9
clone_size: -
cdr3_nt: TGTGCCAGCAGCCCGGGACCGGGACTAGCAGAGACCCAGTACTTC
cdr3_aa: CASSPGPGLAETQYF